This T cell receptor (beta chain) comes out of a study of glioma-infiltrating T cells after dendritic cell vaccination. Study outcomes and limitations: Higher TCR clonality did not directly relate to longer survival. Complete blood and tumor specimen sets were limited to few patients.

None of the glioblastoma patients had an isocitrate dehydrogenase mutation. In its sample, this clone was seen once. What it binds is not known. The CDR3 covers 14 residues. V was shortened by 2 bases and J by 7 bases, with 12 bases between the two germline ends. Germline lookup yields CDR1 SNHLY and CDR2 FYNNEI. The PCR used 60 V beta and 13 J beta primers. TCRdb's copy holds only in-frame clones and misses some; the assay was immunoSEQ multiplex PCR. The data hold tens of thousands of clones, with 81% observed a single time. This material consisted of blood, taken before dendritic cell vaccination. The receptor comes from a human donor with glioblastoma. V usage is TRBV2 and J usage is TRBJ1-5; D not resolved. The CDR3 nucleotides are TGTGCCAGCAGTGAACTGAGGGTTGGACAGCCCCAGCATTTT. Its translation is CASSELRVGQPQHF. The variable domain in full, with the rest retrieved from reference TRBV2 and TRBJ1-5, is EPEVTQTPSHQVTQMGQEVILRCVPISNHLYFYWYRQILGQKVEFLVSFYNNEISEKSEIFDDQFSVERPDGSNFTLKIRSTKLEDSAMYFCASSELRVGQPQHFGDGTRLSIL.